A selection of T cell receptor beta chains follows, all from one sample in a study of T-cell memory formation after mild COVID-19. One entry per CDR3 protein results from TCRdb running MiXCR on the 5' RACE reads. The sample lists about 100,000 distinct CDR3 sequences, around 10% occurring once. Source material: PBMCs or a T cell subset sorted from them (not recorded which). These receptors all come from a young man who had mild COVID-19 (a few samples of this study predate the infection). Cell type and time point are not known. Both conserved end residues are part of each CDR3. D genes are given only for firm matches. Some rows mark clone size as missing; the rest say once, few, many or name a class of expanded clone.

TRBD2	TRBV4-3	NA	TRBJ2-3	CASRPRAGGTDTQYF	TGCGCCAGCAGACCCCGAGCGGGGGGGACAGATACGCAGTATTTT
NA	TRBV3-1	few	TRBJ2-7	CASSQEKEGAYEQYF	TGTGCCAGCAGCCAAGAAAAGGAAGGGGCCTACGAGCAGTACTTC
NA	TRBV12-3/TRBV12-4	few	TRBJ2-3	CASSSAPGVNDTQYF	TGTGCCAGCAGTTCCGCCCCAGGGGTCAACGATACGCAGTATTTT
TRBD2	TRBV7-2	NA	TRBJ2-2	CASSPSESGGNTGELFF	TGTGCCAGCAGCCCCTCTGAGAGCGGGGGGAACACCGGGGAGCTGTTTTTT
TRBD1	TRBV9	many	TRBJ1-2	CASSPFPWDSYGYTF	TGTGCCAGCAGCCCTTTCCCCTGGGACAGTTATGGCTACACCTTC
NA	TRBV4-1	NA	TRBJ2-2	CASSQGLMATGVTGELFF	TGCGCCAGCAGCCAAGGCTTGATGGCCACTGGGGTCACCGGGGAGCTGTTTTTT
NA	TRBV7-9	NA	TRBJ1-1	CASAPGILNTEAFF	TGTGCCAGCGCCCCGGGCATATTGAACACTGAAGCTTTCTTT
NA	TRBV27	NA	TRBJ1-1	CASSFGGWTEAFF	TGTGCCAGCAGTTTCGGGGGGTGGACTGAAGCTTTCTTT
TRBD1	TRBV5-1	NA	TRBJ2-4	CASSFYPGQGRAKNIQYF	TGCGCCAGCAGCTTCTACCCGGGACAGGGTAGAGCCAAAAACATTCAGTACTTC
TRBD2	TRBV7-2	NA	TRBJ2-7	CASSLAPAGGYYEQYF	TGTGCCAGCAGCTTAGCGCCAGCGGGGGGCTACTACGAGCAGTACTTC
NA	TRBV29-1	few	TRBJ1-1	CSVVGTEAFF	TGCAGCGTTGTTGGCACTGAAGCTTTCTTT
NA	TRBV4-3	many	TRBJ2-2	CASSQDVAYGNTGELFF	TGCGCCAGCAGCCAAGACGTAGCTTACGGCAACACCGGGGAGCTGTTTTTT
NA	TRBV20-1	NA	TRBJ1-5	CSAREDQPQHF	TGCAGTGCTAGAGAGGATCAGCCCCAGCATTTT
TRBD2	TRBV5-1	few	TRBJ2-3	CASSSDGLAADTQYF	TGCGCCAGCAGCTCCGACGGACTAGCTGCGGATACGCAGTATTTT
NA	TRBV5-1	NA	TRBJ2-1	CASSLRDRTYNEQFF	TGCGCCAGCAGCTTGAGGGACCGGACCTACAATGAGCAGTTCTTC
NA	TRBV2	NA	TRBJ2-2	CASTPWTGANTGELFF	TGTGCCAGCACCCCCTGGACGGGCGCGAACACCGGGGAGCTGTTTTTT
TRBD1	TRBV29-1	NA	TRBJ2-1	CSVPGTGRYNEQFF	TGCAGCGTTCCTGGGACAGGCCGATACAATGAGCAGTTCTTC
NA	TRBV27	NA	TRBJ2-6	CASSLQSGANVLTF	TGTGCCAGCAGTCTACAATCTGGGGCCAACGTCCTGACTTTC
NA	TRBV6-5	NA	TRBJ1-2	CASSYGRIYGYTF	TGTGCCAGCAGTTACGGACGGATCTATGGCTACACCTTC
TRBD1	TRBV27	few	TRBJ2-2	CASSLLTGVRELFF	TGTGCCAGCAGTTTATTGACAGGGGTCCGGGAGCTGTTTTTT
TRBD1	TRBV7-9	few	TRBJ1-5	CASSPRDRYQPQHF	TGTGCCAGCAGCCCCCGGGACAGGTATCAGCCCCAGCATTTT
NA	TRBV7-9	NA	TRBJ2-3	CASSPLGGAADTQYF	TGTGCCAGCAGCCCCCTGGGCGGGGCTGCAGATACGCAGTATTTT
TRBD2	TRBV4-2	NA	TRBJ2-4	CASSQDKEREGRIQYF	TGTGCCAGCAGCCAAGATAAGGAGCGGGAGGGCCGCATTCAGTACTTC
TRBD2	TRBV7-2	few	TRBJ2-3	CASSLALGPSGVTDTQYF	TGTGCCAGCAGCTTAGCGCTAGGCCCTAGCGGGGTCACAGATACGCAGTATTTT
NA	TRBV7-8	many	TRBJ2-1	CASRTVYNEQFF	TGTGCCAGCAGGACGGTCTACAATGAGCAGTTCTTC
NA	TRBV6-1	few	TRBJ2-4	CASSDGGALPENIQYF	TGTGCCAGCAGTGATGGGGGGGCCCTACCAGAAAACATTCAGTACTTC
TRBD1	TRBV6-5	NA	TRBJ2-7	CASSQAGTGKHEQYF	TGTGCCAGCAGTCAGGCCGGGACAGGGAAGCACGAGCAGTACTTC
NA	TRBV7-9	NA	TRBJ1-1	CASSSSGSEATEAFF	TGTGCCAGCAGCTCGTCCGGCAGTGAGGCCACTGAAGCTTTCTTT
TRBD1	TRBV5-1	few	TRBJ2-1	CASSLGTDLYNEQFF	TGCGCCAGCAGCTTAGGGACAGACCTGTACAATGAGCAGTTCTTC
TRBD1	TRBV7-9	NA	TRBJ1-1	CASGWTGNTEAFF	TGTGCCAGCGGATGGACAGGGAACACTGAAGCTTTCTTT
TRBD1	TRBV12-3/TRBV12-4	NA	TRBJ2-5	CASSFRGHQETQYF	TGTGCCAGCAGTTTTAGGGGGCACCAAGAGACCCAGTACTTC
NA	TRBV7-2	many	TRBJ1-1	CASRPGEGSTEAFF	TGTGCCAGCAGGCCAGGGGAGGGGAGCACTGAAGCTTTCTTT
NA	TRBV5-4	NA	TRBJ2-7	CASSPWDGAREPYEQYF	TGTGCCAGCAGCCCCTGGGACGGAGCAAGGGAACCCTACGAGCAGTACTTC
TRBD1	TRBV6-5	NA	TRBJ1-2	CASSVKTGIRGYTF	TGTGCCAGCAGTGTTAAGACAGGGATACGCGGCTACACCTTC
NA	TRBV4-3	NA	TRBJ2-5	CASSQGPWETQYF	TGCGCCAGCAGCCAAGGCCCGTGGGAGACCCAGTACTTC
TRBD1	TRBV25-1	many	TRBJ2-3	CASSEKDRSTDTQYF	TGTGCCAGCAGTGAAAAGGACAGGAGCACAGATACGCAGTATTTT
TRBD1	TRBV7-6	NA	TRBJ2-7	CASSLETGDHEQYF	TGTGCCAGCAGCTTAGAGACAGGGGACCACGAGCAGTACTTC
NA	TRBV9	few	TRBJ1-5	CASSVDDQPQHF	TGTGCCAGCAGCGTAGACGATCAGCCCCAGCATTTT
NA	TRBV6-5	few	TRBJ1-5	CASSTGIQPQHF	TGTGCCAGCAGCACAGGTATTCAGCCCCAGCATTTT
TRBD2	TRBV7-9	few	TRBJ2-1	CASSHGTSGGGNEQFF	TGTGCCAGCAGCCACGGGACTAGCGGGGGAGGGAATGAGCAGTTCTTC
NA	TRBV7-2	few	TRBJ1-2	CASSPTLNYGYTF	TGTGCCAGCAGCCCAACACTTAACTATGGCTACACCTTC
NA	TRBV27	NA	TRBJ2-5	CASTALGQETQYF	TGTGCCAGCACCGCTTTGGGCCAAGAGACCCAGTACTTC
NA	TRBV12-3/TRBV12-4	many	TRBJ2-1	CASSLTEQFF	TGTGCCAGCAGTTTAACGGAGCAGTTCTTC
TRBD2	TRBV7-2	NA	TRBJ2-3	CASSLDLAGGTDTQYF	TGTGCCAGCAGCTTAGATCTAGCGGGGGGCACAGATACGCAGTATTTT
NA	TRBV4-1	few	TRBJ2-2	CASSQEGGRVNTGELFF	TGCGCCAGCAGCCAAGAAGGTGGCAGAGTGAACACCGGGGAGCTGTTTTTT
NA	TRBV3-1	few	TRBJ2-2	CASRPGPPARELFF	TGTGCCAGCAGACCGGGACCCCCGGCCCGGGAGCTGTTTTTT
NA	TRBV7-8	NA	TRBJ2-5	CASSLAHGGTRETQYF	TGTGCCAGCAGCTTAGCGCATGGGGGGACTCGGGAGACCCAGTACTTC
NA	TRBV7-2	many	TRBJ2-2	CASSPSGNTGELFF	TGTGCCAGCAGCCCCTCCGGGAACACCGGGGAGCTGTTTTTT
TRBD2	TRBV7-9	NA	TRBJ2-5	CASSLVVSGGQETQYF	TGTGCCAGCAGCTTAGTCGTTAGCGGGGGCCAAGAGACCCAGTACTTC